This TCR beta chain was obtained from a study of blood T cell repertoires in COVID-19. The CDR3 length is 15 residues. Germline-derived CDR1 and CDR2 are SGDLS and YYNGEE. J lost 0 bases, V lost 4 bases, and 7 bases had no gene match. Profiling relied on immunoSEQ multiplex PCR, and the TCRdb table lists in-frame clones only, not all of them. The sample yields around 250,000 clones, approximately 86% seen once. Sequencing was done on a sample of peripheral blood. This sequence originates from a man aged 18 to 29 with active or convalescent COVID-19. V and J are TRBV9 and TRBJ2-7; 7 bases fit TRBD1. The CDR3 reads CASSTLGDSSYEQYF. The CDR3, as DNA: TGTGCCAGCAGCACACTAGGGGACAGCTCCTACGAGCAGTACTTC.